The 9 T cell receptor beta chains in this list originate from one sample, sequenced in a study of blood T cell repertoires in COVID-19. Method: immunoSEQ multiplex PCR; TCRdb's copy keeps in-frame clones and lacks some. Among fewer than 400,000 clones listed, about nine tenths were seen once. Sequencing was performed on PBMCs or T cells enriched from blood (not recorded which). These receptors all come from a woman in her 30s who had recovered from COVID-19.

The V gene is TRBV6-5, the J gene TRBJ2-6, with D uncertain. V shed 6 bases and J shed 0 bases, with 9 bases lying between them. This CDR3 has 15 residues. Per germline, CDR1 MNHEY and CDR2 SVGAGI. The CDR3 DNA is TGTGCCAGCAGCGGGTCTCACTCTGGGGCCAACGTCCTGACTTTC. This sequence encodes CASSGSHSGANVLTF.

This clone was detected only once. The gene calls are TRBV9 and TRBJ1-2; possibly TRBD1 for D (6 bases). Germline values: CDR1 SGDLS, CDR2 YYNGEE. The CDR3 covers 14 residues. The V and J ends lost 0 bases and 4 bases respectively, with 10 bases between them. As DNA, the CDR3 is TGTGCCAGCAGCGTAGCATGGACAGCCTATGGCTACACCTTC. Amino acid sequence: CASSVAWTAYGYTF.

The sample holds a few counts of this clone. The chain links TRBV14 to TRBJ2-7; weak D call: TRBD2 (6 bases). The CDR3 has 15 amino acids. From germline, CDR1 is SGHDN and CDR2 FVKESK. The V gene lost 1 base and the J gene lost 2 bases, with 12 bases spanning the gap. CDR3 region: CASSQGLATTYEQYF. The CDR3 DNA reads TGTGCCAGCAGCCAAGGTCTAGCGACAACCTACGAGCAGTACTTC.

The chain joins TRBV18 to TRBJ2-7, with D possibly matching TRBD1 (5 bases). Trimming took off 6 bases at V and 1 base at J, with 16 bases between the two ends. Germline CDR1 and CDR2: KGHSH and LQKENI. This CDR3 region has 15 residues. This CDR3 is CASSPNQGWSYEQYF. CDR3 in DNA: TGTGCCAGCTCTCCTAACCAGGGATGGTCCTACGAGCAGTACTTC.

The rearrangement links TRBV6-5 to TRBJ2-1; 9 bases fit TRBD1. CDR1 and CDR2 (germline): MNHEY, SVGAGI. V lost 3 bases, J lost 5 bases, and 8 bases stayed unmatched. This CDR3 spans 16 amino acids. DNA for the CDR3: TGTGCCAGCAGTTATTCCACAGGGGGCGCCCACAATGAGCAGTTCTTC. Translating gives CASSYSTGGAHNEQFF.

This chain links TRBV25-1 with TRBJ1-5; TRBD1 is a possible D gene (6 bases). The V and J ends lost 5 bases and 6 bases respectively, with 14 bases between them. Per germline, CDR1 MGHDK and CDR2 SYGVNS. This CDR3 is built from 14 residues. The CDR3 here is CASSRRGSAQPQHF. The CDR3, as DNA: TGTGCCAGCAGTCGCAGGGGTAGTGCTCAGCCCCAGCATTTT.

The chain carries TRBV7-2 and TRBJ2-7; TRBD1 might be the D (6 bases). The CDR3 totals 13 residues. V gave up 5 bases and J gave up 7 bases, with 15 bases separating them. Germline CDR1 is SGHTA and CDR2 is FQGNSA. In DNA form, the CDR3 reads TGTGCCAGCAGCGTCACAGGGTCCGGGGAGCAGTACTTC. As protein: CASSVTGSGEQYF.

The chain combines TRBV5-8 with TRBJ1-6; D not certain. Germline V gene lookup returns CDR1 SGHTS and CDR2 YDEGEE. The CDR3 spans 17 residues. V was trimmed by 1 base and J by 0 bases, leaving 11 bases between them. CDR3 in amino acids: CASSLRQGSSYNSPLHF. The CDR3, as DNA: TGTGCCAGCAGCTTGCGACAAGGGAGCTCCTATAATTCACCCCTCCACTTT.

The chain employs TRBV5-4 and TRBJ1-3, with 7 nucleotides matching TRBD1. The germline CDR1 and CDR2 sequences are SGHNT and YYREEE (reference sequence). This CDR3 has 15 amino acids. V was pared by 4 bases and J by 0 bases, with 4 bases of the junction left unmatched. The CDR3 region has the DNA TGTGCCAGCAGCACCCGACAGGGCTCTGGAAACACCATATATTTT. Its translation is CASSTRQGSGNTIYF.